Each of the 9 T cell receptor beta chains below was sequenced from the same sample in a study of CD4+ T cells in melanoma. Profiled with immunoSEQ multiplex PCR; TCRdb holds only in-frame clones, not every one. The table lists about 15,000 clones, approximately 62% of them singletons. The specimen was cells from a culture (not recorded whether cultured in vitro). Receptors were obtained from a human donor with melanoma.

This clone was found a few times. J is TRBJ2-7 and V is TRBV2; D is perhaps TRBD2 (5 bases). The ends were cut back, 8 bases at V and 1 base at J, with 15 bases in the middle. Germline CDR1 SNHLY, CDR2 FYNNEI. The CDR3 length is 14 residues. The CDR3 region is CASFTRGRSYEQYF. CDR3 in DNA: TGTGCCAGCTTTACACGGGGAAGGTCCTACGAGCAGTACTTC.

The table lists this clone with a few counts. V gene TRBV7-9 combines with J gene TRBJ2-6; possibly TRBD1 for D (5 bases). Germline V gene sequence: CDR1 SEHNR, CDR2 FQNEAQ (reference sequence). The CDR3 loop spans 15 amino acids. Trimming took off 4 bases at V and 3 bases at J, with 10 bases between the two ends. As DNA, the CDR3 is TGTGCCAGCAGCTCCAGGGTAGGTGGGGCCAACGTCCTGACTTTC. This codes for CASSSRVGGANVLTF.

The CDR3 spells CASRPTGAIRNEQFF. The CDR3 DNA reads as TGTGCCAGCAGGCCTACAGGGGCTATTAGGAATGAGCAGTTCTTC. The chain joins TRBV7-9 to TRBJ2-1, with 7 bases aligning to TRBD1. Germline V gene lookup returns CDR1 SEHNR and CDR2 FQNEAQ (reference sequence). The CDR3 totals 15 residues. V lost 6 bases, J lost 7 bases, and 12 bases stayed unmatched. Full variable domain (missing parts from reference TRBV7-9 and TRBJ2-1): DTGVSQNPRHKITKRGQNVTFRCDPISEHNRLYWYRQTLGQGPEFLTYFQNEAQLEKSRLLSDRFSAERPKGSFSTLEIQRTEQGDSAMYLCASRPTGAIRNEQFFGPGTRLTVL.

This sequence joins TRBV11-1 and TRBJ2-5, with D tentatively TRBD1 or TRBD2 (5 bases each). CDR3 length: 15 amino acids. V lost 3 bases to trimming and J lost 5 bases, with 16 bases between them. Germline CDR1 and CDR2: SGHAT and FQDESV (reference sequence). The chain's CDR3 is CASSLTGPPAETQYF. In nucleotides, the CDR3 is TGTGCCAGCAGCTTGACGGGGCCCCCCGCGGAGACCCAGTACTTC.

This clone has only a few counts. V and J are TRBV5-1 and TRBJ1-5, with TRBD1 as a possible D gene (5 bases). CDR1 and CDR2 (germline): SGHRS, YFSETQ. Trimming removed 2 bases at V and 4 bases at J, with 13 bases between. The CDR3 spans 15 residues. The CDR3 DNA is TGCGCCAGCAGCTTTACCGGACACTCGAATCAGCCCCAGCATTTT. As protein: CASSFTGHSNQPQHF.

The CDR3 reads CASSERVGTGRHEQYF. The CDR3 DNA reads TGTGCCAGCAGTGAACGGGTGGGGACAGGGCGACACGAGCAGTACTTC. The rearrangement links TRBV6-1 to TRBJ2-7, with 9 bases matching TRBD1. This CDR3 is 16 amino acids long. The junction had 10 bases not matched to a gene; V was cut back by 2 bases and J by 5 bases. CDR1 MNHNS and CDR2 SASEGT come from the germline V gene.

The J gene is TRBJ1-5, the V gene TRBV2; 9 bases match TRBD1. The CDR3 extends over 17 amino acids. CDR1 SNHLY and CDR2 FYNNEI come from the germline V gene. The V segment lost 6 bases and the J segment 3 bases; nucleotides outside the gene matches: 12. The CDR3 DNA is TGTGCCAGCAGCGGGGGACAGGGCCCACTCTTCAATCAGCCCCAGCATTTT. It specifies CASSGGQGPLFNQPQHF. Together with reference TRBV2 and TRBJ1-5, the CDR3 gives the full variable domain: EPEVTQTPSHQVTQMGQEVILRCVPISNHLYFYWYRQILGQKVEFLVSFYNNEISEKSEIFDDQFSVERPDGSNFTLKIRSTKLEDSAMYFCASSGGQGPLFNQPQHFGDGTRLSIL.

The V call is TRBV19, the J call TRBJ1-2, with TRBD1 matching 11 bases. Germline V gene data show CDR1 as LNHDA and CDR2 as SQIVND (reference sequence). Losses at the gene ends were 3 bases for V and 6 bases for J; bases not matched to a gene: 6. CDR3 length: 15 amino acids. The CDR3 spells CASSIPGQGAHGYTF. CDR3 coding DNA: TGTGCCAGTAGTATCCCCGGACAGGGGGCGCATGGCTACACCTTC.

DNA for the CDR3: TGCGCCAGCAGCTTGGCGGACCGTTCCGGAAAACTGTTTTTT. This translates into CASSLADRSGKLFF. V and J are TRBV5-1 and TRBJ1-4; no definite D call. The germline CDR1 and CDR2 sequences are SGHRS and YFSETQ. The CDR3 runs 14 residues. Trimming pared 0 bases from V and 10 bases from J, leaving 13 bases between.